This TCR beta chain derives from a study of blood T cells in healthy people across ages. In the case of this clonotype: Its antigen is as yet unknown.

Each individual donor underwent a draw of approximately 9.8 milliliters of peripheral blood. Whole-study findings and limits: Estimates of diversity drawn from one million T cells were considered underestimates. With naive T cell percentage, TCR beta diversity showed a strong correlation.

V was pared by 1 base and J by 0 bases, with 13 bases between. The length of the CDR3 is 17 residues. From germline, CDR1 is LNHDA and CDR2 SQIVND (reference sequence). A sample-barcoded 5' primer and a J-beta primer mix were used in a second PCR of roughly 7 to 11 cycles. TCRdb re-derived calls from the 5' RACE reads in MiXCR, one entry per CDR3 protein. The sample includes some 1.7 million distinct CDR3 sequences, 28% of them seen just once. The sequencing sample was made of blood. The source of this sequence is a woman in her twenties or thirties in good health. The V gene is TRBV19, the J gene TRBJ1-5; D perhaps matches TRBD1 (6 bases). Written as DNA, the CDR3 is TGTGCCAGTAGTATAGGCCGGGACATCTATAGCAATCAGCCCCAGCATTTT. Protein product: CASSIGRDIYSNQPQHF.